The clone carrying this T cell receptor beta chain came up a few times. Antigen specificity is unknown. The sample originates from a study of regulatory T cells in long-lasting Graves disease. The TCR beta library used iRepertoire HTBI primers with Arm-PCR amplification of CDR3. A single record per CDR3 protein comes from TCRdb applying MiXCR to the multiplex PCR reads. The sample has 520,000 or so distinct CDR3 sequences, around 13% seen once. Study-level points and caveats: Persistent disease showed a preference for TRBV28, TRBJ1-2 and TRBJ2-5.

The CDR3 consists of 13 residues. The V gene lost 10 bases and the J gene lost 0 bases, with 12 bases spanning the gap. Germline CDR1 and CDR2: MDHEN and SYDVKM. Noted time point: newly diagnosed GD, antithyroid drugs for less than 3 months. From RNA extracted from PBMCs, the TCR library was made. Patients all came to the study from an endocrinology department in Xi'an, China. Separately, the same data were catalogued under a study of T cells in Graves' hyperthyroidism and ophthalmopathy. As reported in that work: Most thyroid clonotypes that were expanded above 0.001 also turned up in blood.

This clonotype originated in a woman in her 30s with Graves disease. Sequenced here: peripheral blood mononuclear cells (PBMCs), sampled at new diagnosis, from a patient treated with antithyroid drugs. The chain links TRBV28 to TRBJ1-2; D is unresolved. Here the CDR3 reads CATTLYPNYGYTF. In DNA form, the CDR3 reads TGTGCCACCACTCTCTACCCTAACTATGGCTACACCTTC.